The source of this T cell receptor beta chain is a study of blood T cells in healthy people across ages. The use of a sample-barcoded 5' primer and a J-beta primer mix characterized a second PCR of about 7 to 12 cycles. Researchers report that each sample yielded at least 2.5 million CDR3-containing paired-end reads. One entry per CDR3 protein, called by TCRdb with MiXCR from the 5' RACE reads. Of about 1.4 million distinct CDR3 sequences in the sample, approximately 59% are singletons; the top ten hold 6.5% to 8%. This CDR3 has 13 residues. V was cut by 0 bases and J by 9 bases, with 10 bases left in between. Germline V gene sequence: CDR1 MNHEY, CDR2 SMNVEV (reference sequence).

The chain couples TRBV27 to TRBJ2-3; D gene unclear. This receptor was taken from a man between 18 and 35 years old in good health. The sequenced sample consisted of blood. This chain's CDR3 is CASSLSNSGTQYF. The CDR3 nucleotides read TGTGCCAGCAGTTTATCAAACTCCGGGACGCAGTATTTT.